Shown below are 15 T cell receptor beta chains from a single sample sequenced in a study of Graves' ophthalmopathy and Graves' hyperthyroidism. Investigators amplified TCR beta CDR3 regions from RNA transcripts. First-round RT-PCR used HTBI primers; second-round multiplex PCR followed. TCRdb called the multiplex PCR reads again in MiXCR, with one record for every CDR3 protein. This sample carries more than 1,000,000 distinct CDR3 sequences, less than 45% of them seen once, and the ten largest clones take over 8.5%. Sample: peripheral blood or thyroid tissue (not recorded which). These TCRs come from an adult man with Graves' hyperthyroidism.

About this clonotype itself: Just one base apart from a much larger clone, this may be a read error. Since no conserved phenylalanine or tryptophan closes the CDR3, a read error is the likely cause. The rearrangement links TRBV9 to TRBJ2-7, with 8 nucleotides matching TRBD1. V was pared by 3 bases and J by 9 bases, with 8 bases of the junction left unmatched. This CDR3 has 13 amino acids. Germline CDR1 and CDR2: SGDLS and YYNGEE. The CDR3 sequence: CASSDRTGQGQYL. DNA of the CDR3: TGTGCCAGCAGCGACCGGACAGGGCAGGGGCAGTACCTC.

This clonotype was seen repeatedly, ten times or more. CDR3 in DNA: TGTGCCAGCAGCAAGAATGAAGCCTCCTACGAGCAGTACTTC. Translating it yields CASSKNEASYEQYF. V usage is TRBV7-9 and J usage is TRBJ2-7; no reliable D call. V lost 5 bases and J 0 bases, leaving 11 bases between the germline ends. This CDR3 region has 14 residues. Germline lookup yields CDR1 SEHNR and CDR2 FQNEAQ (reference sequence).

The chain couples TRBV15 to TRBJ1-1; 11 bases agree with TRBD1. The CDR3 has 19 amino acids. The germline CDR1 and CDR2 sequences are LNHNV and YYDKDF (reference sequence). V shed 3 bases and J 1 base; nucleotides not matched to a gene: 13. The chain's CDR3 is CATSSPQPGTGGRNTEAFF. CDR3 in DNA: TGTGCCACCAGCAGTCCCCAACCCGGGACAGGGGGTAGGAACACTGAAGCTTTCTTT.

This clonotype has at least ten counts. V gene TRBV25-1 combines with J gene TRBJ1-3, with unresolved D. CDR3 length equals 11 residues. The V end was cut by 6 bases, the J end by 9 bases, with 9 bases between. Germline lookup yields CDR1 MGHDK and CDR2 SYGVNS. Here the CDR3 reads CASSVTGTIYF. CDR3 DNA sequence: TGTGCCAGCAGCGTAACCGGCACCATATATTTT.

About this clonotype: Its ends do not fully match the called genes, so a read error is possible. The chain employs TRBV7-2 and TRBJ2-5, with TRBD1 identical over 10 bases. Germline values: CDR1 SGHTA, CDR2 FQGNSA. The CDR3 has 15 amino acids. The CDR3 protein is CASNLPGQGTRAQYF. The CDR3 region has the DNA TGTGCCAGCAACTTACCGGGACAGGGGACTAGGGCCCAGTACTTC.

This sequence joins TRBV7-9 and TRBJ2-7; 7 bases agree with TRBD1. CDR1 and CDR2 from the germline V gene are SEHNR and FQNEAQ (reference sequence). J was trimmed by 4 bases and V by 1 base; bases with no gene match: 7. The length of the CDR3 is 15 residues. The CDR3 DNA is TGTGCCAGCAGCTTAGACGGTACAGGGGAGTACGAGCAGTACTTC. Translating it yields CASSLDGTGEYEQYF.

This clonotype was recorded many times. The genes are TRBV7-2 and TRBJ1-2; unclear D gene. Germline V gene data show CDR1 as SGHTA and CDR2 as FQGNSA. This CDR3 is 13 amino acids long. Trimming cost V 5 bases and J 1 base, with 8 bases left between them. The CDR3 spells CASSHGLNYGYTF. The CDR3 bases are TGTGCCAGCAGCCACGGGCTTAACTATGGCTACACCTTC.

At least ten counts were recorded for this clonotype. CDR3 nucleotide sequence: TGTGCCATCAGCAGGACGGCTGACTACGAGCAGTACTTC. As protein: CAISRTADYEQYF. This rearrangement joins TRBV10-3 to TRBJ2-7; no clear D gene. CDR1 and CDR2 (germline): ENHRY, SYGVKD. There are 13 residues in the CDR3. V lost 6 bases and J lost 3, with 12 bases in between.

The genes are TRBV29-1 and TRBJ1-2, with D unclear. This CDR3 has 13 residues. CDR1 and CDR2 from the germline V gene are SQVTM and ANQGSEA. Trimming stripped 6 bases from V and 3 bases from J, with 14 bases between. The chain's CDR3 is CSVDAGSDYGYTF. CDR3 nucleotides: TGCAGCGTGGATGCGGGCTCAGACTATGGCTACACCTTC.

At least ten counts were recorded for this clonotype. This chain links TRBV12-3 or TRBV12-4 with TRBJ2-7; 8 nucleotides match TRBD1. CDR3 length: 13 residues. Trimming removed 6 bases from V and 3 bases from J; junction bases left unmatched: 4. The CDR3 loop is CASSGQGGYEQYF. The CDR3 DNA follows: TGTGCCAGCAGCGGACAGGGAGGCTACGAGCAGTACTTC.

This chain connects TRBV12-3 or TRBV12-4 to TRBJ1-5, with D perhaps TRBD1 (6 bases). V lost 6 bases and J lost 2, with 14 bases in between. The CDR3 is made up of 15 amino acids. CDR3 loop: CASSPTGKRNQPQHF. CDR3 coding DNA: TGTGCCAGCAGCCCAACAGGGAAGCGCAATCAGCCCCAGCATTTT.

The chain recombines TRBV5-1 with TRBJ2-7, with 9 bases that match TRBD1. This CDR3 is 13 amino acids long. With V trimmed by 5 bases and J by 5 bases, 5 bases remained unmatched. Germline CDR1 SGHRS, CDR2 YFSETQ. CDR3 amino acids: CASRPGQGHEQYF. The CDR3 bases are TGCGCCAGCAGGCCGGGACAGGGTCACGAGCAGTACTTC.

This clonotype was counted between two and nine times. The chain carries TRBV9 and TRBJ1-3, with D perhaps TRBD1 (6 bases). V was pared by 2 bases and J by 0 bases, with 12 bases between. CDR1 and CDR2 from the germline V gene are SGDLS and YYNGEE. This CDR3 has 16 amino acids. The CDR3 coding sequence is TGTGCCAGCAGCGTCTCTCCACAGGGCTCTGGAAACACCATATATTTT. Amino acids: CASSVSPQGSGNTIYF.

The CDR3 here is CAWRGETQYF. In DNA, the CDR3 is TGTGCCTGGAGGGGGGAGACCCAGTACTTC. The chain combines TRBV30 with TRBJ2-5; D unclear. The germline V and J ends were trimmed by 3 bases and 5 bases, with 4 bases remaining between them. This CDR3 is built from 10 residues. The V gene's germline CDR1 is GTSNPN and CDR2 SVGIG (reference sequence).

This chain joins TRBV4-3 and TRBJ2-2; unclear D gene. The CDR3 is 16 residues long. V dropped 6 bases and J dropped 4 bases, with 18 bases sitting between them. Germline V CDR1 and CDR2: LGHNA, YSLEER. The CDR3, as DNA: TGCGCCAGCAGTCCCTCGATAGCATGGGGCACCGGGGAGCTGTTTTTT. Its translation: CASSPSIAWGTGELFF.